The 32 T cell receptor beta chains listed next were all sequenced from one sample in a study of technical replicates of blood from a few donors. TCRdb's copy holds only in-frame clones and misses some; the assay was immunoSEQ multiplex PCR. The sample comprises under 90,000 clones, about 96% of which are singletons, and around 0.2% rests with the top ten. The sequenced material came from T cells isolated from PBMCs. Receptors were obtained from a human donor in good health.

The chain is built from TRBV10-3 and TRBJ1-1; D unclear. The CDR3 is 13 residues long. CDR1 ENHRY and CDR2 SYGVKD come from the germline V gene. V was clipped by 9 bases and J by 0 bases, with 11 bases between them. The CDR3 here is CAMAAGMNTEAFF. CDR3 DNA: TGTGCCATGGCCGCGGGGATGAACACTGAAGCTTTCTTT.

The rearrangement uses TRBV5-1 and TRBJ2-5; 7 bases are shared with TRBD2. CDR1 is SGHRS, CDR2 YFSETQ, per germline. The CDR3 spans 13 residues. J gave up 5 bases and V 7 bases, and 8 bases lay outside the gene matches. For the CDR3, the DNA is TGCGCCAGCGGAAGCGGGATAGGGGAGACCCAGTACTTC. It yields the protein CASGSGIGETQYF.

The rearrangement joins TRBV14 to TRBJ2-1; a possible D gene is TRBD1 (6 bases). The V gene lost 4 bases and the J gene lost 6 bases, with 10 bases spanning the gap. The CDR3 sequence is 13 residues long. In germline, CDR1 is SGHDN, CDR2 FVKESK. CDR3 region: CASSLTQGNEQFF. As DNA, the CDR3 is TGTGCCAGCAGCCTTACACAGGGCAATGAGCAGTTCTTC.

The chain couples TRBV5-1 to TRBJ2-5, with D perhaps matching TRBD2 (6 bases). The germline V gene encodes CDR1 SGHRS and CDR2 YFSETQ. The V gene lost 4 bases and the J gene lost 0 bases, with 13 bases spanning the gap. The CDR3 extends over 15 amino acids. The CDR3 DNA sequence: TGCGCCAGCAGCCCCGGGGGAGGCAACCAAGAGACCCAGTACTTC. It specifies CASSPGGGNQETQYF.

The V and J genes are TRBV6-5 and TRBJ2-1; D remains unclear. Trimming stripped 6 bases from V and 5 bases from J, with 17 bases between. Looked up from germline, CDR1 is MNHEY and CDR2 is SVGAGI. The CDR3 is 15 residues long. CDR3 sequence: CASSPAVGRNNEQFF. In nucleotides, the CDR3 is TGTGCCAGCAGCCCCGCGGTGGGTAGGAACAATGAGCAGTTCTTC.

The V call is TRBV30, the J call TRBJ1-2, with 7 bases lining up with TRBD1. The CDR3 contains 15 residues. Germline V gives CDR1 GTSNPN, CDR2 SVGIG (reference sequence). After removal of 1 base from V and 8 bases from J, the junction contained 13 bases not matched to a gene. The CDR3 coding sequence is TGTGCCTGGAGTGGAGCGAAGGGGGCAGCGAGCGGCTACACCTTC. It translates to CAWSGAKGAASGYTF.

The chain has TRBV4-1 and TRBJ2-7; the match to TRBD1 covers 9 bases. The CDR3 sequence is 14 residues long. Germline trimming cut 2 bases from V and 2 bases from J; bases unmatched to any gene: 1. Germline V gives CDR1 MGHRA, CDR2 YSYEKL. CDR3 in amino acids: CASSQRTGAYEQYF. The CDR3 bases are TGCGCCAGCAGCCAACGGACAGGGGCCTACGAGCAGTACTTC.

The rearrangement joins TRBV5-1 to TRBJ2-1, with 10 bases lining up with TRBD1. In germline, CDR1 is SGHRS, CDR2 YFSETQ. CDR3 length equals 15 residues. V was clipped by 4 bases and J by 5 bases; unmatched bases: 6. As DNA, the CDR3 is TGCGCCAGCAGCCCCGGACAGGGGGGCCACAATGAGCAGTTCTTC. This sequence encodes CASSPGQGGHNEQFF.

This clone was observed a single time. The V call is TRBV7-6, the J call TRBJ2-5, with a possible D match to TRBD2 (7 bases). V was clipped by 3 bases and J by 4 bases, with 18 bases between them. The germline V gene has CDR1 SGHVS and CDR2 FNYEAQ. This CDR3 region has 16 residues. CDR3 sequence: CASSFGLRGAGETQYF. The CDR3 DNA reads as TGTGCCAGCAGCTTCGGGTTACGGGGGGCTGGAGAGACCCAGTACTTC.

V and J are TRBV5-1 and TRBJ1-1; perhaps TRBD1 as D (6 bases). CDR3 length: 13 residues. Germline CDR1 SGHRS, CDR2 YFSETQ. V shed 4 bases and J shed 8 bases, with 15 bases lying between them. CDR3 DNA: TGCGCCAGCAGCCCAATCATGGGGGCGGAAGCTTTCTTT. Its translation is CASSPIMGAEAFF.

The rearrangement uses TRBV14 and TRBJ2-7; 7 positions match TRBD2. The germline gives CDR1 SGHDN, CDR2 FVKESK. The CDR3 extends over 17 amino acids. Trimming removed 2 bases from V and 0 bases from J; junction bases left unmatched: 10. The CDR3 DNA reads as TGTGCCAGCAGCCAACTTTGGGGGGGACCGATCTCCTACGAGCAGTACTTC. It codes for CASSQLWGGPISYEQYF.

The CDR3 coding sequence is TGTGCCATCAGTGAAGCGACAGGACGTCCCTACGAGCAGTACTTC. Translating it yields CAISEATGRPYEQYF. The gene calls are TRBV10-3 and TRBJ2-7, with TRBD1 as a possible D gene (6 bases). The CDR3 loop spans 15 amino acids. V dropped 3 bases and J dropped 2 bases, with 14 bases sitting between them. CDR1 is ENHRY and CDR2 is SYGVKD in the germline V gene.

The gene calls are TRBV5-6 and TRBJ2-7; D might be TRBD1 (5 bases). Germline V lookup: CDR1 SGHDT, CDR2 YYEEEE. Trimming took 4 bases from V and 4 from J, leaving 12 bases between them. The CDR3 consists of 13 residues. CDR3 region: CASSTPGIYEQYF. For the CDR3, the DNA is TGTGCCAGCAGCACCCCAGGGATATACGAGCAGTACTTC.

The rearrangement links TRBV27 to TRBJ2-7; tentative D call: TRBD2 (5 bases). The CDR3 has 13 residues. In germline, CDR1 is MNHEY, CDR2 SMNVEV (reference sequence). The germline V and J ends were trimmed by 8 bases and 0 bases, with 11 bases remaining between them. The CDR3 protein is CASAFTSSYEQYF. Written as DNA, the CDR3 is TGTGCCAGCGCGTTTACTAGCTCCTACGAGCAGTACTTC.

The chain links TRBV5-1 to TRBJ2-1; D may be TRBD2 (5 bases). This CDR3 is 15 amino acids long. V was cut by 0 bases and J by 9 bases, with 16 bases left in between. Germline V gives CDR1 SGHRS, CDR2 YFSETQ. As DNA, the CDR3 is TGCGCCAGCAGCTTGGTTACGAGCGGTACAGTTGAGCAGTTCTTC. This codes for CASSLVTSGTVEQFF. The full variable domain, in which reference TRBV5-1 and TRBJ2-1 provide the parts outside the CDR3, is KAGVTQTPRYLIKTRGQQVTLSCSPISGHRSVSWYQQTPGQGLQFLFEYFSETQRNKGNFPGRFSGRQFSNSRSEMNVSTLELGDSALYLCASSLVTSGTVEQFFGPGTRLTVL.

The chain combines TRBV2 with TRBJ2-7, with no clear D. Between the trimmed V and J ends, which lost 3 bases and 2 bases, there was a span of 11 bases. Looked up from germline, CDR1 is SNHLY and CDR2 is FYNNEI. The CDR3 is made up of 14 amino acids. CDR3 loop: CASSDEANAYEQYF. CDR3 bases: TGTGCCAGCAGTGATGAGGCCAACGCCTACGAGCAGTACTTC.

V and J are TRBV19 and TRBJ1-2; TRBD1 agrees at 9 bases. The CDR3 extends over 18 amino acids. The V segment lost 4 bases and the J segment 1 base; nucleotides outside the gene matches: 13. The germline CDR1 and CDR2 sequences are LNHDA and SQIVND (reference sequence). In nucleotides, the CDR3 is TGTGCCAGTAGTACCCCTCCGGGACAGGGAACCGGTAACTATGGCTACACCTTC. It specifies CASSTPPGQGTGNYGYTF.

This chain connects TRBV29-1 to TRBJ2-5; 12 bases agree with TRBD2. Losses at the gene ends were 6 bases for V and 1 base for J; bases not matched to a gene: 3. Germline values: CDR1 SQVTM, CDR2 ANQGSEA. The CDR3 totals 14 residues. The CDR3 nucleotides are TGCAGCGTCCCGGGACTAGCGGGCCAAGAGACCCAGTACTTC. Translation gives CSVPGLAGQETQYF.

DNA of the CDR3: TGTGCCACCAGCAGAGACGGGACAGCGAATGGCTACACCTTC. Its translation: CATSRDGTANGYTF. This rearrangement joins TRBV15 to TRBJ1-2; 7 bases are a match to TRBD1. CDR1 and CDR2 from the germline V gene are LNHNV and YYDKDF (reference sequence). The CDR3 has 14 amino acids. Trimming took 0 bases from V and 6 from J; bases not matched to a gene: 4.

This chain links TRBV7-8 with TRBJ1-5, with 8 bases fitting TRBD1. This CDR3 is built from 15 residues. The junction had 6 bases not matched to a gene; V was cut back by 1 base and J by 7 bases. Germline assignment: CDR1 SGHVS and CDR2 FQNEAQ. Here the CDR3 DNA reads TGTGCCAGCAGCTTAGTTGGACAGGGTATCCAGCCCCAGCATTTT. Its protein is CASSLVGQGIQPQHF. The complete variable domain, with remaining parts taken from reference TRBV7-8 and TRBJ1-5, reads GAGVSQSPRYKVAKRGQDVALRCDPISGHVSLFWYQQALGQGPEFLTYFQNEAQLDKSGLPSDRFFAERPEGSVSTLKIQRTQQEDSAVYLCASSLVGQGIQPQHFGDGTRLSIL.

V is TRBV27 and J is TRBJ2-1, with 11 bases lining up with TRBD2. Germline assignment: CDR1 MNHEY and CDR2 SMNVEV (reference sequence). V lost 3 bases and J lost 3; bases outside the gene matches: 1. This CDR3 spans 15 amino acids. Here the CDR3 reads CASSFLAGGYNEQFF. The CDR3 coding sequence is TGTGCCAGCAGTTTCCTAGCGGGGGGCTACAATGAGCAGTTCTTC.

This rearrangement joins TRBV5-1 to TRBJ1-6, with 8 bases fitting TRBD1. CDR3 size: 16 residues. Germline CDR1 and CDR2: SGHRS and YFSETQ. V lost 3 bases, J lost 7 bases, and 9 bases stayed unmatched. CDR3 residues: CASSYGSGTGNSPLHF. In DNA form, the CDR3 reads TGCGCCAGCAGCTATGGAAGCGGGACAGGAAATTCACCCCTCCACTTT.

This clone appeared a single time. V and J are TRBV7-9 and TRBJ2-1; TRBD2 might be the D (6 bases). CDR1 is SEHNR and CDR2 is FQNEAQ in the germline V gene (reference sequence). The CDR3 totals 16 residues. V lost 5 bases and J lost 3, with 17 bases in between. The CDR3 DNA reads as TGTGCCAGCAGCCCCCGAGGAGGGGCTGACTACAATGAGCAGTTCTTC. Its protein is CASSPRGGADYNEQFF.

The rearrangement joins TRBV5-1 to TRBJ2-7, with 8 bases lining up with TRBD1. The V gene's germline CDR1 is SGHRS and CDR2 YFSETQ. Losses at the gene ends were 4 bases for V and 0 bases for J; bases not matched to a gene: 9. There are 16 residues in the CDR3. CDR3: CASSLEGDRYSYEQYF. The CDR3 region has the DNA TGCGCCAGCAGCCTCGAGGGGGACAGGTACTCCTACGAGCAGTACTTC. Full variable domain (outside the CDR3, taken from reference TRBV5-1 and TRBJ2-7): KAGVTQTPRYLIKTRGQQVTLSCSPISGHRSVSWYQQTPGQGLQFLFEYFSETQRNKGNFPGRFSGRQFSNSRSEMNVSTLELGDSALYLCASSLEGDRYSYEQYFGPGTRLTVT.

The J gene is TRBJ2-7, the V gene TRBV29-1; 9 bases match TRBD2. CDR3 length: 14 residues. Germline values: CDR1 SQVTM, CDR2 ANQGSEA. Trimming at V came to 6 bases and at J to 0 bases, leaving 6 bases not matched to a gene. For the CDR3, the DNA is TGCAGCGTCAAGACTAGCGGAAGCTCCTACGAGCAGTACTTC. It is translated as CSVKTSGSSYEQYF.

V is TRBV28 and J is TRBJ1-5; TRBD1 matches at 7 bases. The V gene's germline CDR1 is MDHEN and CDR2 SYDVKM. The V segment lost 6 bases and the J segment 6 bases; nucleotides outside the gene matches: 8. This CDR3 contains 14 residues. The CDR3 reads CASSLTGVSQPQHF. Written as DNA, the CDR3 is TGTGCCAGCAGCCTTACAGGGGTATCTCAGCCCCAGCATTTT.

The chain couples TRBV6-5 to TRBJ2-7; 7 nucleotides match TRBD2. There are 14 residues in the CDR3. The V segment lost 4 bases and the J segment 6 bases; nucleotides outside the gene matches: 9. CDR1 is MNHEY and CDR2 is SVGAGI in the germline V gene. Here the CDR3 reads CASSFDQLAIEQYF. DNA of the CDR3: TGTGCCAGCAGTTTTGATCAACTAGCGATCGAGCAGTACTTC.

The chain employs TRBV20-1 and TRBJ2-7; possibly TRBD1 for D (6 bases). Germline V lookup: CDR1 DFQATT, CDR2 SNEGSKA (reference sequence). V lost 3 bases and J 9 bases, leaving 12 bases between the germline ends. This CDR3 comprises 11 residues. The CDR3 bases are TGCAGTGCTAGGGACAGATATGGGCAGTACTTC. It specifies CSARDRYGQYF.

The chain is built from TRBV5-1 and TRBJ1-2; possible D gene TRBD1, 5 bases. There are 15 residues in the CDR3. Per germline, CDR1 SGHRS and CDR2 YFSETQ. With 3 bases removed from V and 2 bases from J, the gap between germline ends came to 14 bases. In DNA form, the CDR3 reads TGCGCCAGCAGCTATGAAGGACAAGGCAACTATGGCTACACCTTC. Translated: CASSYEGQGNYGYTF.

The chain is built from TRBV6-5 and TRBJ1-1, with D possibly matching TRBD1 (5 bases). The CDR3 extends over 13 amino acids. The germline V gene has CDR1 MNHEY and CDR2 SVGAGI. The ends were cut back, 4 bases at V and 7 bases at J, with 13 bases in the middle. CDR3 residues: CASSSHPTVEAFF. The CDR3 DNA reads TGTGCCAGCAGTTCCCACCCGACAGTTGAAGCTTTCTTT.

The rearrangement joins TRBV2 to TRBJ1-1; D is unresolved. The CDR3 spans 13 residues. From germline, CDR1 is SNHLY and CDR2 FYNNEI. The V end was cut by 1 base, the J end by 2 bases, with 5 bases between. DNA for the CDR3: TGTGCCAGCAGTGAAGGGCCCAACACTGAAGCTTTCTTT. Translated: CASSEGPNTEAFF.

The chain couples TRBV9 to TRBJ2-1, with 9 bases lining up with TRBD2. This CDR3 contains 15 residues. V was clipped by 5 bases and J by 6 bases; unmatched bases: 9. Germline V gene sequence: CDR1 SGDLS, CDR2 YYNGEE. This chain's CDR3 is CASRDLAGVTNEQFF. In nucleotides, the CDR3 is TGTGCCAGCAGGGATTTAGCGGGAGTAACCAATGAGCAGTTCTTC.